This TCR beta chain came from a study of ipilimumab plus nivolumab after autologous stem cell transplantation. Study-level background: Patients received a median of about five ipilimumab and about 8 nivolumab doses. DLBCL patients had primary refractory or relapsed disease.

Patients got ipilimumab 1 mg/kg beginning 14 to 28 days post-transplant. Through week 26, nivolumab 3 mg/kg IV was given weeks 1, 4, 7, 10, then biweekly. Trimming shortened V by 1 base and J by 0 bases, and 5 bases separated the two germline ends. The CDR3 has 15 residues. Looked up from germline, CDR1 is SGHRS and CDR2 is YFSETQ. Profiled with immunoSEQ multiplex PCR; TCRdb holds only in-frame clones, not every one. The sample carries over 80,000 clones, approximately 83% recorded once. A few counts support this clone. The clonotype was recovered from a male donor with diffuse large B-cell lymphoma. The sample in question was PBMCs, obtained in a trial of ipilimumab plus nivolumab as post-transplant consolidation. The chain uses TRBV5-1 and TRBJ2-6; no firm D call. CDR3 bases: TGCGCCAGCAGCTTGACCCTCTCTGGGGCCAACGTCCTGACTTTC. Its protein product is CASSLTLSGANVLTF.